Included here is one T cell receptor (beta chain) sequence, with context. This entry belongs to a study of blood T cell repertoires in COVID-19. Turning to the study itself: Sources were T cells, B-cell-depleted T cells, or PBMCs; the material itself was cDNA or gDNA.

In the authors' workflow: Estimates of nucleated cell counts were drawn from the amplification of reference gene primers. The assay was immunoSEQ multiplex PCR, and TCRdb's table has in-frame clones only and misses some. V, J and clone size were drawn from that table, and D and trimming were deduced from the DNA. The sample holds about 370,000 clones; 75% to 90% are singletons and the top ten take more than 0.8%. Germline CDR1 is SGHTA and CDR2 is FQGNSA. This CDR3 is 16 amino acids long. J lost 6 bases, V lost 1 base, and 7 bases had no gene match. The receptor comes from a man between 18 and 35 years old who had recovered from COVID-19. What was sequenced was PBMCs or T cells enriched from blood (not recorded which). The chain employs TRBV7-2 and TRBJ2-5; 11 nucleotides match TRBD2. CDR3 protein: CASSLGVAGGRQTQYF. The DNA of the CDR3 is TGTGCCAGCAGCTTAGGGGTAGCGGGGGGGCGACAGACCCAGTACTTC.